This TCR beta chain comes out of a study of type 1 regulatory T cells. Study-level information: T-allo10 is a Tr1-enriched, alloantigen-specific CD4 T cell product made in vitro.

Study conclusions and caveats: Tr1 cells had a more restricted TCR repertoire than non-Tr1 cells.

Germline loops: CDR1 SGHAT, CDR2 FQNNGV. Trimming removed 2 bases from V and 6 bases from J, with 8 bases in between. The CDR3 covers 14 residues. TCRdb called the reads again in MiXCR, with one record for every CDR3 protein. The table records a few thousand distinct CDR3 sequences, about a quarter of them present only once. In regard to this clonotype: Its antigen remains unidentified.

Material for sequencing was cultured type 1 regulatory T (Tr1) cells, either the whole culture or a sorted fraction (not recorded which). The TCR comes from a human donor in good health. The chain links TRBV11-2 to TRBJ1-6; no definite D call. CDR3 protein: CASSLLGSNSPLHF. DNA of the CDR3: TGTGCCAGCAGCTTACTGGGGAGTAATTCACCCCTCCACTTT. Drawing the rest from reference TRBV11-2 and TRBJ1-6, the complete variable domain is EAGVAQSPRYKIIEKRQSVAFWCNPISGHATLYWYQQILGQGPKLLIQFQNNGVVDDSQLPKDRFSAERLKGVDSTLKIQPAKLEDSAVYLCASSLLGSNSPLHFGNGTRLTVT.